The clone carrying this T cell receptor (beta chain) appeared a few times. Its antigen is unidentified. From germline, CDR1 is SGHRS and CDR2 YFSETQ. This CDR3 spans 15 amino acids. V lost 0 bases to trimming and J lost 2 bases; unmatched junction nucleotides: 4. The sample belongs to a study of T-cell reconstitution after alpha-beta-depleted transplantation in children. Regarding the study as a whole: There were some patients whose high TCRbeta diversity at day 60 came from surviving recipient T cells and thymic progenitors. At one year after transplant, newly produced T cells mostly accounted for T-cell counts and diversity. The study reportedly traced alpha-beta T cells about two months after transplant to several hundred expanded graft clones.

Unique molecular identifiers featured in how the TCRbeta library was prepared. TCRdb re-analysed the PCR reads in MiXCR, keeping a single row per CDR3 protein. The sample lists around 450,000 distinct CDR3 sequences, about 45% occurring once. Here the sequenced sample was PBMCs, taken before TCRalphabeta/CD19-depleted stem cell transplant. This chain uses TRBV5-1 with TRBJ2-7, with 8 bases aligning to TRBD1. The source of this sequence is a girl aged 2 to 10 with aplastic anemia, due to receive a stem cell transplant. The CDR3 DNA reads as TGCGCCAGCAGCTTGGAGGGGACAGGCCCCTACGAGCAGTACTTC. Translating gives CASSLEGTGPYEQYF.